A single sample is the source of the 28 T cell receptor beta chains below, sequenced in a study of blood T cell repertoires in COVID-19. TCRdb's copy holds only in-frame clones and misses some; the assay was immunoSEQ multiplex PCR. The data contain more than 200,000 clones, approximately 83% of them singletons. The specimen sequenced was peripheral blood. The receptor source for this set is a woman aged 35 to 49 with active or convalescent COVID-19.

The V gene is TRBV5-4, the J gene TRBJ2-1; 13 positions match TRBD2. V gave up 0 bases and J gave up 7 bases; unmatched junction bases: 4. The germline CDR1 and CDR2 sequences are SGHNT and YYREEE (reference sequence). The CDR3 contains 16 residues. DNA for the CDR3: TGTGCCAGCAGCTTGGCCGGGACTAGCGGGGCAAATGAGCAGTTCTTC. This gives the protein CASSLAGTSGANEQFF. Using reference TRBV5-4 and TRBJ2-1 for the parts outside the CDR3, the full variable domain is ETGVTQSPTHLIKTRGQQVTLRCSSQSGHNTVSWYQQALGQGPQFIFQYYREEENGRGNFPPRFSGLQFPNYSSELNVNALELDDSALYLCASSLAGTSGANEQFFGPGTRLTVL.

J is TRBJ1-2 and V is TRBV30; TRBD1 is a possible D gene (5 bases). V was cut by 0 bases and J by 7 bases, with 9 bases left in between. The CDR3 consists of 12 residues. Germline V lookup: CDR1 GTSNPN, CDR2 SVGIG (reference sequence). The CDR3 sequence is CAWSVQALGYTF. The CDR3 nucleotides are TGTGCCTGGAGTGTACAGGCGCTTGGCTACACCTTC.

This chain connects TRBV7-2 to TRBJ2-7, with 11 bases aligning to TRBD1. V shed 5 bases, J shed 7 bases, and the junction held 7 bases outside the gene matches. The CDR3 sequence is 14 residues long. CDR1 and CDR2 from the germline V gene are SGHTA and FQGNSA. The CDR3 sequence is CASSPWTGGGEQYF. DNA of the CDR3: TGTGCCAGCAGCCCGTGGACAGGGGGCGGTGAGCAGTACTTC.

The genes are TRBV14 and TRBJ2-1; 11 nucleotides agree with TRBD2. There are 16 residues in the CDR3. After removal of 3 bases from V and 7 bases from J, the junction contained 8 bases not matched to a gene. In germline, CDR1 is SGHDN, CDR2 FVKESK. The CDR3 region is CASSQILAGVLNEQFF. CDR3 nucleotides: TGTGCCAGCAGCCAGATACTAGCGGGAGTTTTGAATGAGCAGTTCTTC. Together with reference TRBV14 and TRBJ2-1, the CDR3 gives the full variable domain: EAGVTQFPSHSVIEKGQTVTLRCDPISGHDNLYWYRRVMGKEIKFLLHFVKESKQDESGMPNNRFLAERTGGTYSTLKVQPAELEDSGVYFCASSQILAGVLNEQFFGPGTRLTVL.

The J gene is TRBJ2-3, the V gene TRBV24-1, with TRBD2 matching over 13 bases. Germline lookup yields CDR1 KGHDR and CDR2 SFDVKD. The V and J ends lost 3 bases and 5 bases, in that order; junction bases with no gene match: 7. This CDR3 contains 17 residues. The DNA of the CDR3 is TGTGCCACCAGTGATCCCGGACTAGCGGGAGTAGGAGATACGCAGTATTTT. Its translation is CATSDPGLAGVGDTQYF.

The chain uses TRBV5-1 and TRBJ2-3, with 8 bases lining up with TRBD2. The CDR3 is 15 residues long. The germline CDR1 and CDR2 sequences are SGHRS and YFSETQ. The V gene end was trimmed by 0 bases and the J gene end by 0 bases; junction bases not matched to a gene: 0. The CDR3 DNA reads TGCGCCAGCAGCTTGGAGCGGGGGAGCACAGATACGCAGTATTTT. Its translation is CASSLERGSTDTQYF.

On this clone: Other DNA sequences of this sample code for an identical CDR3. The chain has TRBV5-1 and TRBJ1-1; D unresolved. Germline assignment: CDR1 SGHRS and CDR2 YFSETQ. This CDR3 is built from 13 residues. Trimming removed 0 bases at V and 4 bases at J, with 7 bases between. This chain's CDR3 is CASSLGRGTEAFF. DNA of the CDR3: TGCGCCAGCAGCTTGGGTCGGGGCACTGAAGCTTTCTTT.

CDR3 nucleotides: TGTGCAAGTCGCTTAGCGCGGGGACTAGATATCCACGAGCAGTACTTC. This codes for CASRLARGLDIHEQYF. The rearrangement uses TRBV12-2 and TRBJ2-7; the table names TRBD2, a call not compared with the DNA. TRBV12-2 is reported as a pseudogene. The CDR3 length is 16 residues.

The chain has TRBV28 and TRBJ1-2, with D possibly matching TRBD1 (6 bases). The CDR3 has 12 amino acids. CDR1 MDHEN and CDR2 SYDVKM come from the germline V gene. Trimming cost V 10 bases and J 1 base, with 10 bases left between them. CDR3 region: CATADSNYGYTF. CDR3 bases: TGTGCCACCGCGGACAGTAACTATGGCTACACCTTC.

CDR3 sequence reads: CASSSYSRGQVSLPGEQFF. CDR3 nucleotide sequence: TGTGCCAGCAGTTCATATTCCCGGGGACAGGTTTCTCTACCGGGTGAGCAGTTCTTC. The chain carries TRBV28 and TRBJ2-1; 8 bases match TRBD1. The CDR3 totals 19 residues. The germline gives CDR1 MDHEN, CDR2 SYDVKM. V was clipped by 4 bases and J by 9 bases; unmatched bases: 23.

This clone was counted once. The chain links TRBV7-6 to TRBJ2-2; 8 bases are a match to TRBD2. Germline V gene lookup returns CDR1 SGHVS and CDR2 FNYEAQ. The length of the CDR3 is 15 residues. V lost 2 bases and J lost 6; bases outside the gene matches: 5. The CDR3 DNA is TGTGCCAGCAGCTTAAGGGGTAGCGGGGCCGGGGAGCTGTTTTTT. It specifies CASSLRGSGAGELFF.

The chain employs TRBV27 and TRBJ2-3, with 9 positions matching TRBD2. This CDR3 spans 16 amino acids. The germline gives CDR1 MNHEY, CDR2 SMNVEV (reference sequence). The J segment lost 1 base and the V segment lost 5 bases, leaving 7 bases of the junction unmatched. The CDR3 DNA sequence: TGTGCCAGCAGTCCCAGACTAGCGGCGCGCACAGATACGCAGTATTTT. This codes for CASSPRLAARTDTQYF.

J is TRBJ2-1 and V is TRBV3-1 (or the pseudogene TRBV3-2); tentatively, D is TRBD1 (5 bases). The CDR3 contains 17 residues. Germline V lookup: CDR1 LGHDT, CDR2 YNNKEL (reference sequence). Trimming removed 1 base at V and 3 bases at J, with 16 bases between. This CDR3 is CASSQVLDTYDYNEQFF. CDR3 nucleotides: TGTGCCAGCAGCCAAGTTCTGGACACCTACGACTACAATGAGCAGTTCTTC.

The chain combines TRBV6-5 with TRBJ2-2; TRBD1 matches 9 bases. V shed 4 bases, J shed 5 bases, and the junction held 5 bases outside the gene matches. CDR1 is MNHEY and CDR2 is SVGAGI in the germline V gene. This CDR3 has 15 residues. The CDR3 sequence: CASSSGQGYTGELFF. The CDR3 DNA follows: TGTGCCAGCAGTTCGGGACAGGGTTATACCGGGGAGCTGTTTTTT.

Written as DNA, the CDR3 is TGTGCCATCAGTGAGTCCGCGGGACAGTCCAGCAATCAGCCCCAGCATTTT. It codes for CAISESAGQSSNQPQHF. This chain joins TRBV10-3 and TRBJ1-5; TRBD1 aligns across 7 bases. Germline V gene lookup returns CDR1 ENHRY and CDR2 SYGVKD. The CDR3 is 17 residues long. Unmatched junction bases numbered 6, after V lost 0 bases and J lost 1 base.

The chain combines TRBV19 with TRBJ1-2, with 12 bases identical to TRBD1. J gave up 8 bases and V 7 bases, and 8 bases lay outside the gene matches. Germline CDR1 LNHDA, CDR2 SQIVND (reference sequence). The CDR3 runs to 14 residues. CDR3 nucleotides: TGTGCCAGTAAAAAGGGACAGGGGGCAAGAGGCTACACCTTC. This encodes CASKKGQGARGYTF.

The DNA of the CDR3 is TGTGCCAGCATCCCTCCCGGTGGCAGGGGGTCCGGCGAGCAGTACTTC. It translates to CASIPPGGRGSGEQYF. The chain is built from TRBV28 and TRBJ2-7; TRBD1 matches at 7 bases. V shed 7 bases, J shed 6 bases, and the junction held 18 bases outside the gene matches. CDR1 and CDR2 (germline): MDHEN, SYDVKM. CDR3 length: 16 residues.

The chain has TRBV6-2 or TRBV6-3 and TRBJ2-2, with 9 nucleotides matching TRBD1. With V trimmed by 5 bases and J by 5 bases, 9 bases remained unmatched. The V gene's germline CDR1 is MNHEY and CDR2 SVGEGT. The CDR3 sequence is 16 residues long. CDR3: CASSPGTGSFTGELFF. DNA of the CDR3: TGTGCCAGCAGTCCAGGGACAGGGTCGTTTACCGGGGAGCTGTTTTTT.

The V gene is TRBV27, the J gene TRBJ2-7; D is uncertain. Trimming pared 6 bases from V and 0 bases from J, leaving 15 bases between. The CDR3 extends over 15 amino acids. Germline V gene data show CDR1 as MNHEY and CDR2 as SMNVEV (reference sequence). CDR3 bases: TGTGCCAGCAGGGATGCCATCGGGTCCTCCTACGAGCAGTACTTC. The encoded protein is CASRDAIGSSYEQYF.

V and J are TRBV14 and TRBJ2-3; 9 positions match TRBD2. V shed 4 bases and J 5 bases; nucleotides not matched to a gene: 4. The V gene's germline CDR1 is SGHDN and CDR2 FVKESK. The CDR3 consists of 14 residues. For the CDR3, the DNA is TGTGCCAGCAGCCGGACTAGCGTAGGAGATACGCAGTATTTT. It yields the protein CASSRTSVGDTQYF.

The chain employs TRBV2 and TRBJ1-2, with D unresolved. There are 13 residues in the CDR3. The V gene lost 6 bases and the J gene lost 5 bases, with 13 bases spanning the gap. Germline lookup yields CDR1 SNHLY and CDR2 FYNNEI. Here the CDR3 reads CASRRDPGYGYTF. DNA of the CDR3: TGTGCCAGCAGGCGGGATCCGGGGTATGGCTACACCTTC.

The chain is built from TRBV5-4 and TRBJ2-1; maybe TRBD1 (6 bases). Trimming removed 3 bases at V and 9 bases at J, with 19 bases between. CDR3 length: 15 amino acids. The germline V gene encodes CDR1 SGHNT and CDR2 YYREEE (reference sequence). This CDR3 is CASSSPQGLGGEQFF. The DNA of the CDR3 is TGTGCCAGCAGCTCCCCCCAGGGGTTAGGAGGTGAGCAGTTCTTC.

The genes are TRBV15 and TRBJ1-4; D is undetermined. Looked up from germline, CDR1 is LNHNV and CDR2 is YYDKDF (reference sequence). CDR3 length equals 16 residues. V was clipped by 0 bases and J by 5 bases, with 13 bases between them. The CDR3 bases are TGTGCCACCAGCAGAGATTATAGAGGCCCCAATGAAAAACTGTTTTTT. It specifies CATSRDYRGPNEKLFF.

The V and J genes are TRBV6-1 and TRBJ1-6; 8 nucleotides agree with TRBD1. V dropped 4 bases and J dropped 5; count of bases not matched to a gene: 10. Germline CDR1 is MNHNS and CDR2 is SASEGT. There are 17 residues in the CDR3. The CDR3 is CASSGGTGAAHNSPLHF. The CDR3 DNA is TGTGCCAGCAGTGGAGGGACAGGCGCCGCTCATAATTCACCCCTCCACTTT.

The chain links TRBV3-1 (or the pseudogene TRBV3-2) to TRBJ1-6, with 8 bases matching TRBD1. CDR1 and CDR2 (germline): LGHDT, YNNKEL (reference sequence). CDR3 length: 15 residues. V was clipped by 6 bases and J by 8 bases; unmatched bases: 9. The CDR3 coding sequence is TGTGCCAGCAGTGGGACAGGCCGAATTTATTCACCCCTCCACTTT. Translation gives CASSGTGRIYSPLHF.

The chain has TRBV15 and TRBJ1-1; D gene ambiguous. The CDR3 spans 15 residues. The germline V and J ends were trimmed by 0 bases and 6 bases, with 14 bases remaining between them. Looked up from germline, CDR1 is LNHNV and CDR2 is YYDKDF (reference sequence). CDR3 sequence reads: CATSREEAWVPEAFF. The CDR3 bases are TGTGCCACCAGCAGAGAGGAGGCATGGGTACCTGAAGCTTTCTTT.

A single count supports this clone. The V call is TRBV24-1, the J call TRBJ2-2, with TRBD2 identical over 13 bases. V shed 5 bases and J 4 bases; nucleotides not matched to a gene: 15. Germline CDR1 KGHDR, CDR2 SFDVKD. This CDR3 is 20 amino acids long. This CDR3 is CATSVFTTSGGPLGTGELFF. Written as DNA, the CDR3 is TGTGCCACCAGTGTTTTTACGACTAGCGGGGGGCCGCTTGGCACCGGGGAGCTGTTTTTT.

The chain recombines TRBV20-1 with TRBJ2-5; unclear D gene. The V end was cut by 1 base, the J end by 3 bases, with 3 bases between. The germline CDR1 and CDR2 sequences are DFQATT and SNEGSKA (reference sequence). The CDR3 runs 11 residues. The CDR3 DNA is TGCAGTGCTAGAGTAAAAGAGACCCAGTACTTC. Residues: CSARVKETQYF.